Only one count was recorded for the clone carrying this TCR beta chain. Germline CDR1 reads SGHVS; CDR2 reads FQNEAQ. The CDR3 runs 14 residues. J was trimmed by 12 bases and V by 4 bases; bases with no gene match: 14. The data originate from a study of shared T cell receptors in the human thymus. Method: immunoSEQ multiplex PCR; TCRdb's copy keeps in-frame clones and lacks some. The repertoire has 700,000 or so clones, 70% to 90% of them found once; the top ten carry under 0.012%. These data also formed part of another study, on human thymus T cells. This second report adds: Related research has reported that thymic repertoires overlap highly among unrelated individuals.

The sample was thymocytes. V is TRBV7-8 and J is TRBJ1-2, with 7 positions matching TRBD1. This receptor was obtained from a girl under three years old with a congenital heart defect. This CDR3 is CASSSFDRDWSHTF. The CDR3 DNA is TGTGCCAGCAGCTCCTTCGACAGGGATTGGAGTCACACCTTC.